One and the same sample provided the 11 T cell receptor beta chains below, sequenced in a study of identical twins. Each CDR3 protein is one row after TCRdb ran MiXCR on the 5' RACE reads. Of 500,000 to 600,000 distinct CDR3 sequences listed, less than 25% are singletons. The same data also contributed to another study, on T cells expressing NK-cell markers.

The sequenced sample was CD4+ T cells sorted from blood. These receptors were taken from a woman under 30 in good health.

V and J are TRBV6-2 or TRBV6-3 and TRBJ1-2; 7 positions agree with TRBD1. Per germline, CDR1 MNHEY and CDR2 SVGEGT. Unmatched junction bases numbered 5, after V lost 5 bases and J lost 8 bases. This CDR3 comprises 12 residues. CDR3 sequence reads: CASSLQGVGYTF. CDR3 bases: TGTGCCAGCAGTCTTCAGGGGGTCGGCTACACCTTC.

This clonotype has more than one count but fewer than ten. The rearrangement joins TRBV20-1 to TRBJ1-2; 8 positions agree with TRBD1. V lost 5 bases to trimming and J lost 8 bases; unmatched junction nucleotides: 7. This CDR3 has 12 residues. The germline V gene encodes CDR1 DFQATT and CDR2 SNEGSKA (reference sequence). The CDR3 DNA reads as TGCAGTGCTCCAGACAGGGGCAACGGCTACACCTTC. As protein: CSAPDRGNGYTF.

The chain links TRBV29-1 to TRBJ1-4; possibly TRBD1 for D (5 bases). The V end was cut by 4 bases, the J end by 5 bases, with 8 bases between. In germline, CDR1 is SQVTM, CDR2 ANQGSEA. The CDR3 is 12 residues long. The CDR3 DNA reads TGCAGCGTTGTATCAGGGAATGAAAAACTGTTTTTT. Translated: CSVVSGNEKLFF.

This clonotype was observed a few times. The chain combines TRBV5-1 with TRBJ1-1; D is undetermined. V lost 2 bases, J lost 7 bases, and 12 bases lay in between. CDR1 SGHRS and CDR2 YFSETQ come from the germline V gene. The CDR3 covers 13 residues. The CDR3 DNA is TGCGCCAGCAGCTTCGCGGGGAACCTTGAAGCTTTCTTT. This gives the protein CASSFAGNLEAFF.

The chain has TRBV20-1 and TRBJ2-3, with D perhaps TRBD2 (6 bases). Between the trimmed V and J ends, which lost 6 bases and 4 bases, there was a span of 17 bases. CDR3 length: 14 residues. CDR1 and CDR2 (germline): DFQATT, SNEGSKA (reference sequence). The CDR3 loop is CSARDSRDADTQYF. The CDR3 DNA follows: TGCAGTGCAAGGGACTCCAGGGATGCAGATACGCAGTATTTT.

The rearrangement joins TRBV19 to TRBJ2-7, with 7 bases lining up with TRBD1. Unmatched junction bases numbered 6, after V lost 10 bases and J lost 3 bases. Germline V gene sequence: CDR1 LNHDA, CDR2 SQIVND (reference sequence). The CDR3 has 12 amino acids. This CDR3 is CATRDRLYEQYF. The CDR3 DNA sequence: TGTGCCACCAGGGACAGACTCTACGAGCAGTACTTC.

V usage is TRBV14 and J usage is TRBJ2-1; TRBD2 matches at 14 bases. The CDR3 has 17 amino acids. V lost 6 bases and J lost 10; bases outside the gene matches: 14. The V gene's germline CDR1 is SGHDN and CDR2 FVKESK. CDR3 region: CASSNLPGLAGALEQFF. DNA for the CDR3: TGTGCCAGCAGTAACTTGCCGGGACTAGCGGGAGCATTGGAGCAGTTCTTC.

The genes are TRBV4-3 and TRBJ2-4; TRBD2 is a possible D gene (6 bases). This CDR3 is 16 amino acids long. Germline CDR1 reads LGHNA; CDR2 reads YSLEER. V dropped 4 bases and J dropped 0 bases, with 13 bases sitting between them. The CDR3 is CASSLLWGLAKNIQYF. Here the CDR3 DNA reads TGCGCCAGCAGCCTCCTCTGGGGACTAGCCAAAAACATTCAGTACTTC.

This clonotype was counted only a few times. The chain couples TRBV20-1 to TRBJ2-1; weak D call: TRBD2 (7 bases). The ends were cut back, 0 bases at V and 3 bases at J, with 15 bases in the middle. The CDR3 loop spans 16 amino acids. Germline lookup yields CDR1 DFQATT and CDR2 SNEGSKA (reference sequence). For the CDR3, the DNA is TGCAGTGCTAGAGATCATGGGGGGGCGCGCTACAATGAGCAGTTCTTC. The encoded protein is CSARDHGGARYNEQFF.

This chain connects TRBV20-1 to TRBJ2-4; the D gene is possibly TRBD2 (5 bases). The CDR3 has 15 residues. In germline, CDR1 is DFQATT, CDR2 SNEGSKA (reference sequence). The V and J ends lost 1 base and 0 bases respectively, with 10 bases between them. The CDR3 here is CSARVQRLAKNIQYF. DNA of the CDR3: TGCAGTGCTAGAGTCCAGCGGTTAGCCAAAAACATTCAGTACTTC.

This clonotype has a handful of counts. The chain has TRBV6-5 and TRBJ1-2; D possibly corresponds to TRBD1 (5 bases). V lost 1 base and J 4 bases, leaving 10 bases between the germline ends. The CDR3 is 14 amino acids. The V gene's germline CDR1 is MNHEY and CDR2 SVGAGI. CDR3 residues: CASSYYGAGYGYTF. CDR3 nucleotides: TGTGCCAGCAGTTACTACGGGGCCGGCTATGGCTACACCTTC.